These T cell receptor beta chains were read from a single sample in a study of T cells in Graves' hyperthyroidism and ophthalmopathy. TCRdb recomputed calls from the multiplex PCR reads with MiXCR, one row per CDR3 protein. The sample comprises 550,000 to 850,000 distinct CDR3 sequences, 15% to 20% of which are singletons, and 15% to 20% rests with the top ten. Sequencing input: blood. The receptors stem from a woman aged 45 to 65 with Graves' hyperthyroidism that later progressed to Graves' ophthalmopathy. Both conserved end residues are part of each CDR3. D genes are given only for firm matches. Clone size appears in some rows only: once, few, many, or a class for an expanded clone.

D gene	V gene	J gene	clone size	CDR3 DNA	CDR3 protein
TRBD1	TRBV20-1	TRBJ2-3	many	TGCAGTGCTAGACTACAGGGGGCGACGGATACGCAGTATTTT	CSARLQGATDTQYF
NA	TRBV7-3	TRBJ1-1	many	TGTGCCAGCAGCTTAAACAGGGACGGCACTGAAGCTTTCTTT	CASSLNRDGTEAFF
NA	TRBV20-1	TRBJ1-6	NA	TGCAGTGCTAATGGGTACGGACCCCTCCACTTT	CSANGYGPLHF
TRBD1	TRBV30	TRBJ1-1	many	TGTGCCTGGAGGAGGGGGCAGCGGAACACTGAAGCTTTCTTT	CAWRRGQRNTEAFF
TRBD1	TRBV20-1	TRBJ1-2	many	TGCAGTGCTAGTCCGGGACAGGTTAGCGGTGGCTACACCTTC	CSASPGQVSGGYTF
NA	TRBV5-1	TRBJ2-3	many	TGCGCCAGCAGCTCCGGTTTAGTCGGGAGCACAGATACGCAGTATTTT	CASSSGLVGSTDTQYF
NA	TRBV20-1	TRBJ1-2	NA	TGCAGTGCTAGAGATGGGCAGGGAGCTAACTATGGCTACACCTTC	CSARDGQGANYGYTF
NA	TRBV3-1	TRBJ1-5	many	TGTGCCAGCAGCCAAGGGGTGGGACCTACTAGCAATCAGCCCCAGCATTTT	CASSQGVGPTSNQPQHF
NA	TRBV6-5	TRBJ1-6	NA	TGTGCCAGCAGTTACTCCTTCTCAGGGGCGGTTTCACCCCTCCACTTT	CASSYSFSGAVSPLHF
TRBD1	TRBV9	TRBJ1-5	few	TGTGCCAGCAGCGGGGGAGGGGGCGATGGTCAGCCCCAGCATTTT	CASSGGGGDGQPQHF
TRBD2	TRBV28	TRBJ2-1	NA	TGTGCCAGCAGTATACTAGCGGGCTCTTACAATGAGCAGTTCTTC	CASSILAGSYNEQFF
NA	TRBV3-1	TRBJ2-2	NA	TGTGCCAGCAGCCAAGACACGACAGTCCTCAGCACCGGGGAGCTGTTTTTT	CASSQDTTVLSTGELFF
TRBD2	TRBV3-1	TRBJ2-5	many	TGTGCCAGCAGCCAAGACAGGTCTAGCGGGGGGGTTGAGACCCAGTACTTC	CASSQDRSSGGVETQYF
NA	TRBV10-3	TRBJ1-3	NA	TGTGCCATCAGCCCCGGGGGGTTAATGGTCGGAAACACCATATATTTT	CAISPGGLMVGNTIYF
NA	TRBV2	TRBJ1-5	many	TGTGCCAGCAGTGAGTTAGGGGCGAATCAGCCCCAGCATTTT	CASSELGANQPQHF
NA	TRBV11-2	TRBJ1-2	few	TGTGCCAGCAGAAGTATCAACTATGGCTACACCTTC	CASRSINYGYTF
NA	TRBV18	TRBJ1-4	many	TGTGCCAGCTCACAATGGCCCTTCAATGAAAAACTGTTTTTT	CASSQWPFNEKLFF
NA	TRBV20-1	TRBJ1-2	few	TGCAGTGCCGATCGCGGGTTCAGTGGCTACACCTTC	CSADRGFSGYTF
NA	TRBV13	TRBJ2-7	NA	TGTGCCAGCAGCTCACCTGGGGACACCTACTACGAGCAGTACTTC	CASSSPGDTYYEQYF
NA	TRBV4-1	TRBJ2-5	NA	TGCGCCAGCAGCTGGGGGGTCCAAGAGACCCAGTACTTC	CASSWGVQETQYF
TRBD1	TRBV3-1	TRBJ1-1	many	TGTGCCAGCAGCCGGTCAGGGGACAGACCGTACACTGAAGCTTTCTTT	CASSRSGDRPYTEAFF
TRBD1	TRBV4-1	TRBJ1-2	few	TGCGCCAGCAGCCAAGTGAGCGACAGGGGACATGGCTACACCTTC	CASSQVSDRGHGYTF
NA	TRBV2	TRBJ1-6	NA	TGTGCCAGCAGTGAAGGAACTACAGGGAAGGGTTCACCCCTCCACTTT	CASSEGTTGKGSPLHF
NA	TRBV29-1	TRBJ2-7	NA	TGCAGCGTTGAAGTTGGCAGCTACGAGCAGTACTTC	CSVEVGSYEQYF
TRBD1	TRBV6-1	TRBJ2-6	few	TGTGCCAGCAGTTCCTCCCGGGACAGCGCAGTCTCTGGGGCCAACGTCCTGACTTTC	CASSSSRDSAVSGANVLTF
NA	TRBV3-1	TRBJ1-4	many	TGTGCCAGCAGCCACCCGACTAGGAATGAAAAACTGTTTTTT	CASSHPTRNEKLFF
NA	TRBV29-1	TRBJ1-5	few	TGCAGCGTTGAAGGGCTAAGTGCGCCTGGCAATCAGCCCCAGCATTTT	CSVEGLSAPGNQPQHF
TRBD1	TRBV15	TRBJ1-2	few	TGTGCCACCAGCAGAGATCCCGCGACAGGGTACTATGGCTACACCTTC	CATSRDPATGYYGYTF
NA	TRBV7-2	TRBJ1-1	many	TGTGCCAGCAGCGTACGACACGGGGAAATTTCAGGTCCTGAAGCTTTCTTT	CASSVRHGEISGPEAFF
NA	TRBV25-1	TRBJ2-3	NA	TGTGCCAGCAGTCATTTATGGGCGCAGTATTTT	CASSHLWAQYF
NA	TRBV5-1	TRBJ1-2	NA	TGCGCCAGCAGTGGACAGTATAATGGCTACACCTTC	CASSGQYNGYTF
NA	TRBV9	TRBJ1-3	many	TGTGCCAGCAGCCTCGGGACGGCTCCCTCTGGAAACACCATATATTTT	CASSLGTAPSGNTIYF
NA	TRBV2	TRBJ1-1	many	TGTGCCAGCAGTCCCTTCTTACCGACAGAGCGATGGAACACTGAAGCTTTCTTT	CASSPFLPTERWNTEAFF
NA	TRBV20-1	TRBJ1-5	few	TGCAGTGCTAGAGCGGCCGTTAGCAATCAGCCCCAGCATTTT	CSARAAVSNQPQHF
NA	TRBV11-2	TRBJ1-5	NA	TGTGCCAGCAGCTTAGCTAGGACAGCCGATCAGCCCCAGCATTTT	CASSLARTADQPQHF
NA	TRBV6-1	TRBJ2-7	few	TGTGCCAGCGCCAGACAGTTCCCCTACGAGCAGTACTTC	CASARQFPYEQYF
NA	TRBV11-2	TRBJ2-7	many	TGTGCCAGCAGCTTAGCCACTTACGAGCAGTACTTC	CASSLATYEQYF
NA	TRBV20-1	TRBJ1-1	NA	TGCAGTGCTAACAACCTCGAGAACACTGAAGCTTTCTTT	CSANNLENTEAFF
TRBD1	TRBV14	TRBJ2-7	NA	TGTGCCAGCAGCCCTCCCCGGACAGGGGGATACGAGCAGTACTTC	CASSPPRTGGYEQYF
NA	TRBV29-1	TRBJ2-3	few	TGCAGCGTTGTGCAGGATGGGAGCACAGATACGCAGTATTTT	CSVVQDGSTDTQYF
TRBD2	TRBV6-1	TRBJ2-1	many	TGTGCCAGCACCGGGACTAGCGGGGGACCCTACAATGAGCAGTTCTTC	CASTGTSGGPYNEQFF
NA	TRBV2	TRBJ2-7	many	TGTGCCAGCAGTGATGGGGGTCACATCTACGAGCAGTACTTC	CASSDGGHIYEQYF
TRBD1	TRBV19	TRBJ1-2	NA	TGTGCCAGTAGTCCAAGGGACAGGACCCGTAACTATGGCTACACCTTC	CASSPRDRTRNYGYTF
TRBD1	TRBV27	TRBJ2-6	few	TGTGCCAGCAGCCGGGACAGAAGGACTTCTGGGGCCAACGTCCTGACTTTC	CASSRDRRTSGANVLTF
NA	TRBV4-1	TRBJ1-1	few	TGCGCCAGCAGCCAACAAGATATGGGTTTTACGAACACTGAAGCTTTCTTT	CASSQQDMGFTNTEAFF
NA	TRBV7-9	TRBJ2-3	few	TGTGCCAGCAGCTTAGGTAGGGTCCTTAGGACAGATACGCAGTATTTT	CASSLGRVLRTDTQYF
NA	TRBV6-1	TRBJ1-2	many	TGTGCCAGCAGTTCGATCAGACCGACTAACTATGGCTACACCTTC	CASSSIRPTNYGYTF
NA	TRBV28	TRBJ1-1	few	TGTGCCAGCAGTTTAAGAACCTCCACCCTAGTTGCTTTCTTT	CASSLRTSTLVAFF
TRBD2	TRBV20-1	TRBJ2-3	NA	TGCAGTGCTAGAGGGGGAACTAGCGGGACTAGCACAGATACGCAGTATTTT	CSARGGTSGTSTDTQYF
NA	TRBV13	TRBJ1-1	many	TGTGCCAGCAGCCGACCGGGGGAGGGTTACACTGAAGCTTTCTTT	CASSRPGEGYTEAFF
NA	TRBV5-1	TRBJ1-3	many	TGTGCCAGCAGCTTAGATGGAAGGTTCTCTGGAAACACCATATATTTT	CASSLDGRFSGNTIYF
TRBD1	TRBV20-1	TRBJ2-7	NA	TGCAGTGCTAGGACCGGGACAGGGGGTATCTCCTACGAGCAGTACTTC	CSARTGTGGISYEQYF
NA	TRBV12-3/TRBV12-4	TRBJ1-5	many	TGTGCCAGCAGTTTAGGGGTTCAGCCCCAGCATTTT	CASSLGVQPQHF
NA	TRBV6-5	TRBJ1-1	few	TGTGCCAGCAGTTACTCCCCTAGAATGAACACTGAAGCTTTCTTT	CASSYSPRMNTEAFF
NA	TRBV5-5	TRBJ1-1	NA	TGTGCCAGCAGCCCCCCGACAGACTTTAACACTGAAGCTTTCTTT	CASSPPTDFNTEAFF